The 7 T cell receptor beta chains given below trace back to one sample, sequenced in a study of cytomegalovirus exposure and HLA in healthy donors. The primer mix had 60 Vbeta and 13 Jbeta primers. TCRdb's table, derived via immunoSEQ multiplex PCR, lists solely in-frame clones and lacks some. The table shows approximately 130,000 clones, with roughly 71% occurring only once. The sample was PBMCs. These receptors originate from a woman between 35 and 50 years old in good health and CMV-seronegative.

The rearrangement joins TRBV10-3 to TRBJ2-5, with D possibly matching TRBD1 (6 bases). This CDR3 is 15 amino acids long. V lost 6 bases and J lost 5, with 19 bases in between. Germline CDR1 reads ENHRY; CDR2 reads SYGVKD. This CDR3 is CAISPGGGSEETQYF. CDR3 nucleotide sequence: TGTGCCATCAGCCCCGGTGGGGGCAGCGAGGAGACCCAGTACTTC.

The chain combines TRBV4-3 with TRBJ1-2; a weak D match, TRBD1 (5 bases). This CDR3 contains 16 residues. V was shortened by 2 bases and J by 4 bases, with 17 bases between the two germline ends. The V gene's germline CDR1 is LGHNA and CDR2 YSLEER. CDR3 sequence reads: CASSQQRGVLGYGYTF. Written as DNA, the CDR3 is TGCGCCAGCAGCCAACAACGGGGGGTACTTGGCTATGGCTACACCTTC.

The chain joins TRBV7-2 to TRBJ2-1; D is perhaps TRBD1 (6 bases). The CDR3 runs to 15 residues. V dropped 5 bases and J dropped 2 bases, with 13 bases sitting between them. The germline gives CDR1 SGHTA, CDR2 FQGNSA. CDR3 in DNA: TGTGCCAGCAGCCCCCGGACAGCCGCCTACAATGAGCAGTTCTTC. Translated, it gives CASSPRTAAYNEQFF.

This chain joins TRBV7-9 and TRBJ1-2; no firm D call. V shed 2 bases and J shed 6 bases, with 10 bases lying between them. Germline CDR1 is SEHNR and CDR2 is FQNEAQ (reference sequence). The CDR3 contains 13 residues. CDR3 sequence reads: CASSLSAPDGYTF. CDR3 coding DNA: TGTGCCAGCAGCTTAAGTGCCCCGGATGGCTACACCTTC.

This chain uses TRBV12-5 with TRBJ1-1, with TRBD1 matching 7 bases. The CDR3 length is 14 residues. Germline V gene lookup returns CDR1 LGHNT and CDR2 FRNRAP. Trimming at V came to 5 bases and at J to 3 bases, leaving 6 bases not matched to a gene. CDR3 DNA sequence: TGTGCTAGTGGTCCCCCGGGACAGCACACTGAAGCTTTCTTT. Amino acids: CASGPPGQHTEAFF.

Written as DNA, the CDR3 is TGTGCCAGCAGCGTAGAAAGGGGGCTCGGGTACAATGAGCAGTTCTTC. This encodes CASSVERGLGYNEQFF. The chain combines TRBV9 with TRBJ2-1; 7 nucleotides agree with TRBD1. The V segment lost 0 bases and the J segment 4 bases; nucleotides outside the gene matches: 7. Per the germline V gene, CDR1 is SGDLS and CDR2 is YYNGEE. The length of the CDR3 is 16 residues.

J is TRBJ1-1 and V is TRBV5-6, with TRBD1 matching over 8 bases. The CDR3 is 14 amino acids. J was trimmed by 4 bases and V by 0 bases; bases with no gene match: 2. Germline V gene lookup returns CDR1 SGHDT and CDR2 YYEEEE. As DNA, the CDR3 is TGTGCCAGCAGCTTGGGACAGGGGACCACTGAAGCTTTCTTT. It specifies CASSLGQGTTEAFF.